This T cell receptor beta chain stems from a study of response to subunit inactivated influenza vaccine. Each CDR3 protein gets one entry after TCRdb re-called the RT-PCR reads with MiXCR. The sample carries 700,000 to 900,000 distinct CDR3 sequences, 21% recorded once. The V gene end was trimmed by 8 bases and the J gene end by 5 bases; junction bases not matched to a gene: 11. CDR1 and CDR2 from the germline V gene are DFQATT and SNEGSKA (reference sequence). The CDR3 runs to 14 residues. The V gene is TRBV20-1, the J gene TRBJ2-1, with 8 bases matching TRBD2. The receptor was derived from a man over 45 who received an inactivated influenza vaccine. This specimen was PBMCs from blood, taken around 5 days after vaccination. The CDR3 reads CSCPGTRAHNEQFF. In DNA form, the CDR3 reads TGCAGTTGCCCCGGGACTAGGGCTCACAATGAGCAGTTCTTC.